The clone carrying this T cell receptor beta chain showed up just once. This entry comes from a study of blood T cell repertoires in COVID-19. Only in-frame clones appear in the TCRdb table, and some are missing; sequencing was by immunoSEQ multiplex PCR. Of 150,000 to 200,000 clones in the sample, around 84% are singletons; the top ten hold around 5.9%. This TCR was sampled from a man aged 40-49 years who had recovered from COVID-19. The specimen sequenced was PBMCs or T cells enriched from blood (not recorded which).

The CDR3 coding sequence is TGTGCCACCAGTGATCCCGGGGGAGGCTATGGCTACACCTTC. Translation gives CATSDPGGGYGYTF. The rearrangement joins TRBV24-1 to TRBJ1-2; possibly TRBD1 for D (5 bases). V lost 3 bases and J lost 4, with 11 bases in between. The CDR3 totals 14 residues. Germline-derived CDR1 and CDR2 are KGHDR and SFDVKD.